The next 28 T cell receptor beta chains were all read from a single sample in a study of T cell repertoires in cytomegalovirus infection. TCRdb re-called the reads with MiXCR, one entry per CDR3 protein. The sample holds 680,000 or so distinct CDR3 sequences; approximately 34% are singletons and the top ten take around 3%. The specimen sequenced was PBMCs. The receptors stem from a human donor in good health (CMV status not recorded). Some clones in this sample may be carry-over from other donors' samples.

The CDR3 loop is CASSKTGLRKTNEQFF. Written as DNA, the CDR3 is TGTGCCAGCAGCAAGACGGGGCTCCGCAAAACGAATGAGCAGTTCTTC. The genes are TRBV28 and TRBJ2-1; D could derive from TRBD1 or TRBD2 (5 bases each). The CDR3 is 16 amino acids. Trimming removed 6 bases at V and 7 bases at J, with 22 bases between. Looked up from germline, CDR1 is MDHEN and CDR2 is SYDVKM.

This clonotype came up a few times. This sequence joins TRBV7-9 and TRBJ2-1; 7 bases fit TRBD1. The V gene's germline CDR1 is SEHNR and CDR2 FQNEAQ (reference sequence). The CDR3 covers 16 residues. Trimming at V came to 5 bases and at J to 5 bases, leaving 12 bases not matched to a gene. Here the CDR3 reads CASSPPNDRDNNEQFF. For the CDR3, the DNA is TGTGCCAGCAGCCCACCAAACGACAGGGACAACAATGAGCAGTTCTTC.

V gene TRBV20-1 combines with J gene TRBJ2-7; D perhaps matches TRBD1 (6 bases). There are 15 residues in the CDR3. Per the germline V gene, CDR1 is DFQATT and CDR2 is SNEGSKA (reference sequence). Trimming removed 6 bases from V and 3 bases from J, with 21 bases in between. As DNA, the CDR3 is TGCAGTGCAAGCCCAGGGGTCGGGGAGTTCTACGAGCAGTACTTC. Translating it yields CSASPGVGEFYEQYF.

This clonotype was counted between two and nine times. This chain uses TRBV12-3 or TRBV12-4 with TRBJ2-7; 9 nucleotides align to TRBD1. The V segment lost 3 bases and the J segment 7 bases; nucleotides outside the gene matches: 7. The CDR3 sequence is 14 residues long. The DNA for the CDR3 is TGTGCCAGCAGTTTTAGGCGGACAGGGGAGGAGCAGTACTTC. It is translated as CASSFRRTGEEQYF.

This clonotype showed up just a few times. V usage is TRBV7-3 and J usage is TRBJ2-7; D is possibly TRBD1 (6 bases). The CDR3 loop spans 13 amino acids. Per the germline V gene, CDR1 is SGHTA and CDR2 is FQGTGA. Trimming took 5 bases from V and 5 from J, leaving 13 bases between them. This CDR3 reads CASSQRGFDEQYF. CDR3 nucleotide sequence: TGTGCCAGCAGCCAAAGGGGGTTCGACGAGCAGTACTTC.

The chain links TRBV5-1 to TRBJ1-4; 7 positions match TRBD1. The germline V gene encodes CDR1 SGHRS and CDR2 YFSETQ. Germline trimming cut 4 bases from V and 7 bases from J; bases unmatched to any gene: 10. The CDR3 totals 15 residues. The CDR3 here is CASSQGVTGGEKLFF. The CDR3 coding sequence is TGCGCCAGCAGCCAGGGGGTAACCGGGGGTGAAAAACTGTTTTTT.

The gene calls are TRBV7-9 and TRBJ2-6; D call uncertain. From germline, CDR1 is SEHNR and CDR2 FQNEAQ (reference sequence). Trimming stripped 1 base from V and 1 base from J, with 8 bases between. CDR3 size: 16 residues. CDR3 DNA: TGTGCCAGCAGCTTAGGACTGAGTTCTGGGGCCAACGTCCTGACTTTC. Protein product: CASSLGLSSGANVLTF. The complete variable domain, with remaining parts taken from reference TRBV7-9 and TRBJ2-6, reads DTGVSQNPRHKITKRGQNVTFRCDPISEHNRLYWYRQTLGQGPEFLTYFQNEAQLEKSRLLSDRFSAERPKGSFSTLEIQRTEQGDSAMYLCASSLGLSSGANVLTFGAGSRLTVL.

The chain employs TRBV19 and TRBJ1-6, with D tentatively TRBD1 (6 bases). Germline values: CDR1 LNHDA, CDR2 SQIVND (reference sequence). There are 15 residues in the CDR3. Trimming removed 3 bases from V and 7 bases from J, with 13 bases in between. DNA for the CDR3: TGTGCCAGTAGTATGAACAGGGATGTGAATTCACCCCTCCACTTT. Translating gives CASSMNRDVNSPLHF.

J is TRBJ2-3 and V is TRBV7-2; D gene ambiguous. The CDR3 runs to 13 residues. V lost 6 bases and J 4 bases, leaving 11 bases between the germline ends. Germline CDR1 and CDR2: SGHTA and FQGNSA. The CDR3, as DNA: TGTGCCAGCAGGCTACGGGTAGCAGATACGCAGTATTTT. It codes for CASRLRVADTQYF.

The CDR3 DNA follows: TGTGCCAGCAGCGTAGCCCGGGGGACTAGCACAGATACGCAGTATTTT. Protein: CASSVARGTSTDTQYF. The chain couples TRBV9 to TRBJ2-3; tentative D call: TRBD2 (6 bases). The V end lost 0 bases, the J end lost 0 bases, and 11 bases lay between the germline ends. This CDR3 region has 16 residues. Germline V lookup: CDR1 SGDLS, CDR2 YYNGEE.

The V and J genes are TRBV20-1 and TRBJ2-3, with D maybe TRBD1 (5 bases). Germline-derived CDR1 and CDR2 are DFQATT and SNEGSKA (reference sequence). This CDR3 contains 12 residues. V was clipped by 4 bases and J by 10 bases, with 15 bases between them. The CDR3 sequence is CSAKPRQTAQYF. As DNA, the CDR3 is TGCAGTGCTAAGCCACGACAGACGGCGCAGTATTTT.

The rearrangement links TRBV19 to TRBJ1-5, with D possibly matching TRBD1 (5 bases). V shed 10 bases and J shed 7 bases, with 26 bases lying between them. Germline V CDR1 and CDR2: LNHDA, SQIVND (reference sequence). There are 16 residues in the CDR3. For the CDR3, the DNA is TGTGCCACCTCCGCGGGCGACTTCCCTGGGGGGCAGCCCCAGCATTTT. As protein: CATSAGDFPGGQPQHF.

This clonotype has a handful of counts. The chain couples TRBV11-2 to TRBJ1-1; D unresolved. CDR1 and CDR2 (germline): SGHAT, FQNNGV. V was pared by 7 bases and J by 1 base, with 10 bases between. CDR3 length equals 13 residues. The CDR3 bases are TGTGCCAGCACCTTCTTTGGGAACACTGAAGCTTTCTTT. The encoded protein is CASTFFGNTEAFF.

The table lists this clonotype with a count of one. The V call is TRBV2, the J call TRBJ2-7; a weak D match, TRBD1 (6 bases). The length of the CDR3 is 15 residues. Germline loops: CDR1 SNHLY, CDR2 FYNNEI. Trimming took off 1 base at V and 4 bases at J, with 14 bases between the two ends. CDR3 DNA sequence: TGTGCCAGCAGTGAAGTGTTGAACAGGGCTTACGAGCAGTACTTC. As protein: CASSEVLNRAYEQYF.

This clonotype was observed a handful of times. The chain joins TRBV7-9 to TRBJ1-3, with 8 positions matching TRBD1. V shed 4 bases and J 0 bases; nucleotides not matched to a gene: 14. CDR3 length equals 19 residues. Germline assignment: CDR1 SEHNR and CDR2 FQNEAQ (reference sequence). The CDR3, as DNA: TGTGCCAGCAGCTCCTTGCGCCGGGACAGGAGGAACTCTGGAAACACCATATATTTT. Its protein product is CASSSLRRDRRNSGNTIYF.

This clonotype appeared a few times. The rearrangement links TRBV12-3 or TRBV12-4 to TRBJ1-4, with D possibly matching TRBD1 (6 bases). The V and J ends lost 5 bases and 1 base respectively, with 8 bases between them. This CDR3 has 14 amino acids. The DNA for the CDR3 is TGTGCCAGCAGTACAGGGCAAACTAATGAAAAACTGTTTTTT. This sequence encodes CASSTGQTNEKLFF.

This clonotype was recorded only once. The gene calls are TRBV6-8 and TRBJ2-7; D assignment may be TRBD1 or TRBD2 (5 bases each). Trimming pared 3 bases from V and 5 bases from J, leaving 20 bases between. The CDR3 sequence is 16 residues long. Germline loops: CDR1 MNHGY, CDR2 SAAAGT. For the CDR3, the DNA is TGTGCCAGCAGTTATGGTCCGGGACGCCCCGGGGACGAGCAGTACTTC. This gives the protein CASSYGPGRPGDEQYF.

The chain carries TRBV12-3 or TRBV12-4 and TRBJ1-1; no reliable D call. This CDR3 is 13 amino acids long. The V end lost 8 bases, the J end lost 5 bases, and 15 bases lay between the germline ends. The CDR3 region has the DNA TGTGCCAGCCAATCCGACAAAAGGACTGAAGCTTTCTTT. Residues: CASQSDKRTEAFF.

This chain connects TRBV29-1 to TRBJ1-5, with TRBD1 matching over 10 bases. Trimming at V came to 4 bases and at J to 5 bases, leaving 2 bases not matched to a gene. The CDR3 sequence is 13 residues long. The germline CDR1 and CDR2 sequences are SQVTM and ANQGSEA. The CDR3 DNA reads as TGCAGCGTTGGACAGGGGGCCGATCAGCCCCAGCATTTT. This gives the protein CSVGQGADQPQHF.

This rearrangement joins TRBV5-1 to TRBJ2-7; D is possibly TRBD2 (5 bases). Trimming pared 0 bases from V and 3 bases from J, leaving 13 bases between. Germline CDR1 and CDR2: SGHRS and YFSETQ. The CDR3 sequence is 15 residues long. DNA of the CDR3: TGCGCCAGCAGCTTGGCCGGGGTCAACCACTACGAGCAGTACTTC. Translating it yields CASSLAGVNHYEQYF.

The rearrangement joins TRBV27 to TRBJ1-4; D might be TRBD1 (5 bases). V lost 5 bases and J 8 bases, leaving 18 bases between the germline ends. CDR1 is MNHEY and CDR2 is SMNVEV in the germline V gene (reference sequence). The CDR3 is 15 amino acids. CDR3 in amino acids: CASSRDRGLGEKLFF. CDR3 nucleotides: TGTGCCAGCAGTCGAGACCGGGGGTTGGGGGAAAAACTGTTTTTT.

A few counts support this clonotype. The rearrangement uses TRBV24-1 and TRBJ1-2; TRBD1 agrees at 10 bases. Trimming cost V 3 bases and J 5 bases; bases outside gene matches: 5. Germline assignment: CDR1 KGHDR and CDR2 SFDVKD. This CDR3 contains 15 residues. CDR3 in amino acids: CATSDAGTGVYGYTF. CDR3 DNA sequence: TGTGCCACCAGTGATGCCGGGACAGGGGTTTATGGCTACACCTTC.

The V gene is TRBV7-9, the J gene TRBJ2-2, with a possible D match to TRBD1 (5 bases). Per the germline V gene, CDR1 is SEHNR and CDR2 is FQNEAQ (reference sequence). This CDR3 contains 13 residues. CDR3 region: CSISLGVTGELFF. CDR3 bases: TGTTCCATCAGCTTAGGGGTCACCGGGGAGCTGTTTTTT. Looking up the rest from reference TRBV7-9 and TRBJ2-2 gives the full variable domain: DTGVSQNPRHKITKRGQNVTFRCDPISEHNRLYWYRQTLGQGPEFLTYFQNEAQLEKSRLLSDRFSAERPKGSFSTLEIQRTEQGDSAMYLCSISLGVTGELFFGEGSRLTVL.

The genes are TRBV28 and TRBJ1-5; the D gene is possibly TRBD1 (6 bases). With 4 bases removed from V and 7 bases from J, the gap between germline ends came to 17 bases. Per the germline V gene, CDR1 is MDHEN and CDR2 is SYDVKM. This CDR3 region has 15 residues. The chain's CDR3 is CASSSSDRTGQPQHF. For the CDR3, the DNA is TGTGCCAGCAGTTCCAGCGACAGGACGGGACAGCCCCAGCATTTT.

The chain joins TRBV18 to TRBJ2-1; 7 bases match TRBD2. Germline-derived CDR1 and CDR2 are KGHSH and LQKENI. V lost 1 base to trimming and J lost 6 bases; unmatched junction nucleotides: 9. This CDR3 spans 16 amino acids. In DNA, the CDR3 is TGTGCCAGCTCACCACAGTTTAGCCCGGGGGGCAATGAGCAGTTCTTC. This codes for CASSPQFSPGGNEQFF.

This clonotype has more than one count but fewer than ten. This chain connects TRBV6-1 to TRBJ1-1, with a weak D call TRBD1 (6 bases). Trimming pared 7 bases from V and 2 bases from J, leaving 8 bases between. Germline CDR1 is MNHNS and CDR2 is SASEGT. This CDR3 region has 12 residues. CDR3: CASTGANTEAFF. The CDR3, as DNA: TGTGCCAGCACAGGGGCTAACACTGAAGCTTTCTTT.

This clonotype has a handful of counts. The chain carries TRBV20-1 and TRBJ2-3, with 11 bases that match TRBD1. CDR3 length: 14 residues. Germline trimming cut 5 bases from V and 3 bases from J; bases unmatched to any gene: 4. Germline V lookup: CDR1 DFQATT, CDR2 SNEGSKA (reference sequence). DNA of the CDR3: TGCAGTGCTCACAGGGACAGGGGGACAGATACGCAGTATTTT. This translates into CSAHRDRGTDTQYF.

This clonotype was found a few times. V and J are TRBV7-3 and TRBJ2-2, with 11 bases lining up with TRBD1. J gave up 5 bases and V 5 bases, and 13 bases lay outside the gene matches. This CDR3 spans 18 amino acids. CDR1 and CDR2 (germline): SGHTA, FQGTGA. The CDR3 sequence: CASSLNPGTGGRTGELFF. In DNA, the CDR3 is TGTGCCAGCAGCCTCAACCCCGGGACAGGGGGACGGACCGGGGAGCTGTTTTTT.